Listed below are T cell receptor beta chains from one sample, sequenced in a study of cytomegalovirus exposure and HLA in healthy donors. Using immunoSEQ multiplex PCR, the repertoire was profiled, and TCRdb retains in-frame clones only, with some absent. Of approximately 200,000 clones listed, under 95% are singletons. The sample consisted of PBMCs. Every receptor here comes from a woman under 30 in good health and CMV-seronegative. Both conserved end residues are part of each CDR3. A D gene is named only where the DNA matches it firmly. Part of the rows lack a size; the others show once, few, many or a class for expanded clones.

TGCGCCAGCAGCTTGCGTAGCAATCAGCCCCAGCATTTT	CASSLRSNQPQHF	TRBJ1-5	-	TRBV5-1	-
TGTGCCAGCAGCCCCCGGGGTAGCGGGGATGCCTTCAATGAGCAGTTCTTC	CASSPRGSGDAFNEQFF	TRBJ2-1	TRBD2	TRBV7-3	-
TGTGCCAGCAGTTTATTTCATCGAGCGCAATCCTACAATGAGCAGTTCTTC	CASSLFHRAQSYNEQFF	TRBJ2-1	-	TRBV28	once
TGCGCCAGCAGCTTGGTACCGGGAGGGCGGGGGGCTCAGCCCCAGCATTTT	CASSLVPGGRGAQPQHF	TRBJ1-5	-	TRBV5-1	once
TGCGCCAGCAGATCCCGAACAGGGGGCGCCGACCCCGGTGAAGCTTTCTTT	CASRSRTGGADPGEAFF	TRBJ1-1	TRBD1	TRBV10-2	-
TGTGCCAGCAGCTTAGCGCCGGGGGGGGATCAGCCCCAGCATTTT	CASSLAPGGDQPQHF	TRBJ1-5	-	TRBV7-6	-
TGCGCCAGCACCCAACACCCCGCTGCGGGGCAGTTCTTC	CASTQHPAAGQFF	TRBJ2-1	-	TRBV5-1	-
TGTGCCAGCGCAGAGCCGGGACAGGGTGAAGAAAAACTGTTTTTT	CASAEPGQGEEKLFF	TRBJ1-4	TRBD1	TRBV28	few
TGTGCCAGCAGCGTAGTTGGCAGCAATGAGCAGTTCTTC	CASSVVGSNEQFF	TRBJ2-1	-	TRBV9	once
TGTGCCAGCAGGGAATTCAGCGGGAGCGTCAACGAGCAGTACTTC	CASREFSGSVNEQYF	TRBJ2-7	TRBD2	TRBV6-5	-
TGTGCCAGCAGCCATTTAAACCCGGGACTAGGGCCCAGCTCCTACGAGCAGTACTTC	CASSHLNPGLGPSSYEQYF	TRBJ2-7	TRBD2	TRBV7-8	-
TGTGCCAGCAACGAAGACCCCAGGGTGGGAGGGCGCTACGAGCAGTACTTC	CASNEDPRVGGRYEQYF	TRBJ2-7	TRBD2	TRBV5-5	-
TGCGCCGGCGGGACTAACTCCTACGAGCAGTACTTC	CAGGTNSYEQYF	TRBJ2-7	TRBD2	TRBV23-1	-
TGCGCCAGCAGCTTGAGTCTAGCGGGGAATGAGCAGTTCTTC	CASSLSLAGNEQFF	TRBJ2-1	TRBD2	TRBV5-1	-
TGTGCCAGCAGCCCCGACAGAAATGGCTACACCTTC	CASSPDRNGYTF	TRBJ1-2	-	TRBV7-2	-
TGTGCCAGAAGCTTGCTAGCGGGAAACACAGATACGCAGTATTTT	CARSLLAGNTDTQYF	TRBJ2-3	TRBD2	TRBV5-3	-
TGTGCCAGCAGTCGCGCAGGGGCAATCTATGGCTACACCTTC	CASSRAGAIYGYTF	TRBJ1-2	-	TRBV27	-
TGTGCCAGCGGGGATCGACAGGGACGTGGGACTGAAGCTTTCTTT	CASGDRQGRGTEAFF	TRBJ1-1	TRBD1	TRBV6-1	-
TGTGCCTGGAGTGGAGTCCGAGTCCAGGGTCAAAATTCACCCCTCCACTTT	CAWSGVRVQGQNSPLHF	TRBJ1-6	-	TRBV30	-
TGTGCCAGCAGTGACTCGAGGGGTGGGCGGGGAGCGTCTAGCACAGATACGCAGTATTTT	CASSDSRGGRGASSTDTQYF	TRBJ2-3	-	TRBV6-4	few
TGTGCCACCATTCAGGGGAATGGGTATCAGCCCCAGCATTTT	CATIQGNGYQPQHF	TRBJ1-5	-	TRBV19	-
TGTGCCAGTAGACCCTTGGGGGGGGGTGATAGCAATCAGCCCCAGCATTTT	CASRPLGGGDSNQPQHF	TRBJ1-5	-	TRBV19	-
TGTGCCAGCAGTTACTCCGGCGGGAGCTCCTACAATGAGCAGTTCTTC	CASSYSGGSSYNEQFF	TRBJ2-1	TRBD2	TRBV6-5	-